This T cell receptor beta chain emerged from a study of Graves' ophthalmopathy and Graves' hyperthyroidism. General study results and limits: Prediction of ophthalmopathy progression reached 70.59% sensitivity and nearly 75% specificity.

This clonotype has at least ten counts. Its antigen is unknown. Scientists amplified the TCR beta CDR3 regions from RNA transcripts. Second-round multiplex PCR followed a first-round RT-PCR using HTBI primers. In TCRdb, the multiplex PCR reads were re-called with MiXCR into one record per CDR3 protein. The sample contains about 1.1 million distinct CDR3 sequences, 35% to 40% of which appear only once. Sequencing input: peripheral blood or thyroid tissue (not recorded which). The receptor comes from an adult man with Graves' hyperthyroidism.

The chain's CDR3 is CASSLEGRGEAFF. DNA of the CDR3: TGTGCCAGCAGCTTGGAGGGCAGGGGCGAAGCTTTCTTT. V usage is TRBV5-6 and J usage is TRBJ1-1; tentative D call: TRBD1 (6 bases). V lost 0 bases to trimming and J lost 8 bases, with 11 bases between them. This CDR3 region has 13 residues. Germline CDR1 SGHDT, CDR2 YYEEEE.